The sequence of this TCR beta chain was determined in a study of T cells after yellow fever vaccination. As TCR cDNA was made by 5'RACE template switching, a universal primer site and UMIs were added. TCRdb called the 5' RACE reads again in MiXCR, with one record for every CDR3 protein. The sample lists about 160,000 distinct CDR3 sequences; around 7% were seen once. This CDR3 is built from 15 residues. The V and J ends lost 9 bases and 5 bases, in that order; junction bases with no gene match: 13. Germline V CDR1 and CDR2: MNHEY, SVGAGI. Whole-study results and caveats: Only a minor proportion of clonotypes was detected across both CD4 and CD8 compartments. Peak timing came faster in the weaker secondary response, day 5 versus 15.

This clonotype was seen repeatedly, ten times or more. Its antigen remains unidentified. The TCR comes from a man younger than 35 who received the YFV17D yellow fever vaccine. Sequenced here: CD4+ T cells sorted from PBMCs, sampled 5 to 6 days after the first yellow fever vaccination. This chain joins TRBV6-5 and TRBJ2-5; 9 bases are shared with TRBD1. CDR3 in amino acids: CASQLNRGQGETQYF. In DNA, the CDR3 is TGTGCCAGTCAGCTAAACAGGGGGCAGGGTGAGACCCAGTACTTC.